Listed here are 28 T cell receptor beta chains from one sample, sequenced in a study of T cell repertoires in cytomegalovirus infection. TCRdb ran MiXCR on the reads and lists one entry per CDR3 protein. The sample shows approximately 100,000 distinct CDR3 sequences, about a quarter of them seen only once. Sequenced input: CD8+ T cells from PBMCs. The receptors here all came from a human donor in good health (CMV status not recorded). Some clones in this sample may be carry-over from other donors' samples.

There are many counts of this clonotype. V gene TRBV7-2 combines with J gene TRBJ2-2; D is unclear. The germline V and J ends were trimmed by 2 bases and 6 bases, with 4 bases remaining between them. The CDR3 length is 12 residues. Germline CDR1 is SGHTA and CDR2 is FQGNSA. The CDR3 region is CASSLFPGELFF. CDR3 nucleotides: TGTGCCAGCAGCTTATTCCCCGGGGAGCTGTTTTTT.

This clonotype was recorded at least ten times. The rearrangement uses TRBV7-9 and TRBJ2-7; D gene unclear. CDR3 length: 15 residues. V was clipped by 2 bases and J by 0 bases, with 11 bases between them. CDR1 SEHNR and CDR2 FQNEAQ come from the germline V gene (reference sequence). The CDR3 bases are TGTGCCAGCAGCTTACTGGCTGATAGCTCCTACGAGCAGTACTTC. Its translation is CASSLLADSSYEQYF. The full variable domain, in which reference TRBV7-9 and TRBJ2-7 provide the parts outside the CDR3, is DTGVSQNPRHKITKRGQNVTFRCDPISEHNRLYWYRQTLGQGPEFLTYFQNEAQLEKSRLLSDRFSAERPKGSFSTLEIQRTEQGDSAMYLCASSLLADSSYEQYFGPGTRLTVT.

This clonotype was observed a few times. The V gene is TRBV12-3 or TRBV12-4, the J gene TRBJ2-2, with 9 bases lining up with TRBD1. V gave up 5 bases and J gave up 5 bases; unmatched junction bases: 9. The CDR3 length is 16 residues. The CDR3 coding sequence is TGTGCCAGCAGTACCTGGGACAGGGACTATACCGGGGAGCTGTTTTTT. It translates to CASSTWDRDYTGELFF.

DNA for the CDR3: TGTGCCAGCAGTTACCTAGAATCCGGGGAGCTGTTTTTT. Translation gives CASSYLESGELFF. The chain carries TRBV6-6 and TRBJ2-2; D ambiguous. The length of the CDR3 is 13 residues. CDR1 and CDR2 from the germline V gene are MNHNY and SVGAGI (reference sequence). The ends were cut back, 2 bases at V and 6 bases at J, with 7 bases in the middle.

This clonotype was found many times. This CDR3 is CASIQTLTEKETQYF. As DNA, the CDR3 is TGTGCCAGCATCCAGACACTCACGGAAAAAGAGACCCAGTACTTC. This chain uses TRBV7-6 with TRBJ2-5; D not resolved. The CDR3 runs to 15 residues. Germline-derived CDR1 and CDR2 are SGHVS and FNYEAQ. Trimming stripped 7 bases from V and 3 bases from J, with 18 bases between.

This clonotype was recorded at least ten times. The chain joins TRBV7-6 to TRBJ2-3; D is perhaps TRBD1 (5 bases). The CDR3 is made up of 17 amino acids. The V gene's germline CDR1 is SGHVS and CDR2 FNYEAQ. The V gene lost 5 bases and the J gene lost 0 bases, with 18 bases spanning the gap. CDR3 sequence reads: CASSPRGSGSSTDTQYF. CDR3 nucleotide sequence: TGTGCCAGCAGCCCAAGGGGTTCAGGTTCTAGCACAGATACGCAGTATTTT.

This chain joins TRBV20-1 and TRBJ1-2; D is possibly TRBD1 (5 bases). CDR3 length: 16 residues. Germline CDR1 is DFQATT and CDR2 is SNEGSKA (reference sequence). V lost 5 bases and J lost 0, with 19 bases in between. The CDR3 DNA reads TGCAGTGCTCCGAAGAGGGACCCTACCCCTAACTATGGCTACACCTTC. This sequence encodes CSAPKRDPTPNYGYTF.

This clonotype came up a few times. J is TRBJ2-7 and V is TRBV6-1; 9 nucleotides align to TRBD2. The trim removed 1 base at V and 2 bases at J, leaving 3 bases unmatched. Germline values: CDR1 MNHNS, CDR2 SASEGT. This CDR3 region has 15 residues. The CDR3 region has the DNA TGTGCCAGCAGTGAAGGCCCTAGCGGGACCTACGAGCAGTACTTC. Protein: CASSEGPSGTYEQYF.

This clonotype was seen many times. The chain employs TRBV7-2 and TRBJ1-3, with D possibly TRBD1 on 6 matching bases. The V gene lost 6 bases and the J gene lost 0 bases, with 15 bases spanning the gap. This CDR3 has 16 amino acids. Germline CDR1 reads SGHTA; CDR2 reads FQGNSA. The CDR3 DNA is TGTGCCAGCAGGCCCGAGGGGGGCGGCTCTGGAAACACCATATATTTT. Translating gives CASRPEGGGSGNTIYF. Supplemented by reference TRBV7-2 and TRBJ1-3, the full variable domain reads GAGVSQSPSNKVTEKGKDVELRCDPISGHTALYWYRQSLGQGLEFLIYFQGNSAPDKSGLPSDRFSAERTGGSVSTLTIQRTQQEDSAVYLCASRPEGGGSGNTIYFGEGSWLTVV.

This clonotype is medium-sized (0.01 to 0.1%) by share. The genes are TRBV19 and TRBJ2-2, with TRBD1 as a possible D gene (5 bases). The CDR3 length is 16 residues. Germline-derived CDR1 and CDR2 are LNHDA and SQIVND (reference sequence). The germline V and J ends were trimmed by 3 bases and 5 bases, with 16 bases remaining between them. CDR3 amino acids: CASSIRLGDETGELFF. The CDR3 nucleotides are TGTGCCAGTAGTATCAGGCTAGGGGATGAGACCGGGGAGCTGTTTTTT.

V usage is TRBV18 and J usage is TRBJ2-2; D may be TRBD1 (6 bases). There are 18 residues in the CDR3. V gave up 2 bases and J gave up 5 bases, with 21 bases separating them. Germline CDR1 KGHSH, CDR2 LQKENI. CDR3 protein: CASSPGSSGVVRTGELFF. CDR3 DNA: TGTGCCAGCTCACCAGGATCCTCAGGGGTTGTCCGGACCGGGGAGCTGTTTTTT.

The J gene is TRBJ2-3, the V gene TRBV5-4, with 9 nucleotides matching TRBD1. Germline V gene sequence: CDR1 SGHNT, CDR2 YYREEE (reference sequence). The V gene end was trimmed by 0 bases and the J gene end by 6 bases; junction bases not matched to a gene: 2. CDR3 length: 14 residues. The CDR3 sequence: CASSLDRGLDTQYF. The CDR3 region has the DNA TGTGCCAGCAGCTTGGACAGGGGGCTGGATACGCAGTATTTT.

At least ten counts were recorded for this clonotype. V usage is TRBV7-2 and J usage is TRBJ2-7, with D unresolved. The CDR3 loop spans 13 amino acids. The V gene's germline CDR1 is SGHTA and CDR2 FQGNSA. With 3 bases removed from V and 0 bases from J, the gap between germline ends came to 6 bases. The CDR3 sequence is CASSFGLSYEQYF. The CDR3 DNA reads as TGTGCCAGCAGCTTCGGCCTCTCCTACGAGCAGTACTTC.

V and J are TRBV20-1 and TRBJ2-1; D might be TRBD2 (5 bases). Trimming stripped 4 bases from V and 8 bases from J, with 12 bases between. The CDR3 loop spans 12 amino acids. Germline-derived CDR1 and CDR2 are DFQATT and SNEGSKA (reference sequence). CDR3 coding DNA: TGCAGTGCTAATGAGCTAGCCGATGAGCAGTTCTTC. The encoded protein is CSANELADEQFF.

The chain couples TRBV10-3 to TRBJ1-2; D is ambiguous. The CDR3 is 15 amino acids. The germline gives CDR1 ENHRY, CDR2 SYGVKD. V lost 4 bases to trimming and J lost 0 bases, with 12 bases between them. The CDR3 is CAISGTEHPNYGYTF. CDR3 nucleotides: TGTGCCATCAGTGGGACCGAGCATCCTAACTATGGCTACACCTTC.

This clonotype was detected only once. A much larger clone lies one base from this, so it may be a read error. The chain links TRBV2 to TRBJ2-7; D not certain. Germline V gene lookup returns CDR1 SNHLY and CDR2 FYNNEI. This CDR3 contains 13 residues. The CDR3 protein is CASSRTVTYKQYF. CDR3 nucleotide sequence: TGTGCCAGCAGTCGGACGGTAACCTACAAGCAGTACTTC.

This clonotype was detected many times. The V call is TRBV7-9, the J call TRBJ2-3; possibly TRBD2 for D (5 bases). The V gene's germline CDR1 is SEHNR and CDR2 FQNEAQ (reference sequence). The CDR3 is 15 amino acids. Trimming left V 8 bases short and J 0 bases short, with 15 bases between. Here the CDR3 DNA reads TGTGCCAGCGAGGGCAGGACTTTTAGCACAGATACGCAGTATTTT. Encoded protein: CASEGRTFSTDTQYF.

V is TRBV5-5 and J is TRBJ2-7; 9 bases align to TRBD1. Germline CDR1 and CDR2: SGHKS and YYEKEE (reference sequence). CDR3 length: 14 amino acids. The J segment lost 3 bases and the V segment lost 3 bases, leaving 4 bases of the junction unmatched. The CDR3 protein is CASSSWTGDYEQYF. The CDR3 DNA is TGTGCCAGCAGCTCCTGGACAGGGGACTACGAGCAGTACTTC.

This clonotype was recorded many times. This chain links TRBV7-2 with TRBJ1-1; D remains ambiguous. Trimming pared 7 bases from V and 4 bases from J, leaving 25 bases between. In germline, CDR1 is SGHTA, CDR2 FQGNSA. This CDR3 has 17 amino acids. The CDR3 DNA is TGTGCCAGCACCTTGCGGTGGGGTGGGCCGGGCGGCACTGAAGCTTTCTTT. Its translation is CASTLRWGGPGGTEAFF.

The rearrangement uses TRBV19 and TRBJ1-1; D may be TRBD1 (5 bases). Trimming removed 3 bases from V and 0 bases from J, with 8 bases in between. This CDR3 is 14 amino acids long. CDR1 is LNHDA, CDR2 SQIVND, per germline (reference sequence). The CDR3 region has the DNA TGTGCCAGTAGTATGAACAGGTTGAACACTGAAGCTTTCTTT. Encoded protein: CASSMNRLNTEAFF.

This clonotype has more than one count but fewer than ten. The CDR3 region is CASSLEAGPSYEQYF. CDR3 bases: TGCGCCAGCAGCCTTGAAGCGGGGCCCTCCTACGAGCAGTACTTC. The rearrangement links TRBV5-1 to TRBJ2-7; 7 bases line up with TRBD2. CDR3 length equals 15 residues. CDR1 and CDR2 from the germline V gene are SGHRS and YFSETQ. V lost 4 bases, J lost 0 bases, and 7 bases stayed unmatched. The full variable domain, completed using reference TRBV5-1 and TRBJ2-7, is KAGVTQTPRYLIKTRGQQVTLSCSPISGHRSVSWYQQTPGQGLQFLFEYFSETQRNKGNFPGRFSGRQFSNSRSEMNVSTLELGDSALYLCASSLEAGPSYEQYFGPGTRLTVT.

This clonotype was observed a handful of times. The chain uses TRBV7-9 and TRBJ1-1; no firm D call. CDR1 SEHNR and CDR2 FQNEAQ come from the germline V gene (reference sequence). The CDR3 totals 15 residues. V dropped 2 bases and J dropped 1 base, with 11 bases sitting between them. The CDR3 DNA is TGTGCCAGCAGCTTACCCGACTCGGGGAACACTGAAGCTTTCTTT. Protein sequence: CASSLPDSGNTEAFF.

V and J are TRBV9 and TRBJ1-4; D is unresolved. The CDR3 sequence is 15 residues long. The V end was cut by 0 bases, the J end by 3 bases, with 9 bases between. Germline-derived CDR1 and CDR2 are SGDLS and YYNGEE. CDR3 in DNA: TGTGCCAGCAGCGTAGCCGGATCTGCTAATGAAAAACTGTTTTTT. Its translation is CASSVAGSANEKLFF.

The chain links TRBV7-9 to TRBJ2-1; D is possibly TRBD2 (5 bases). The CDR3 is 15 residues long. In germline, CDR1 is SEHNR, CDR2 FQNEAQ (reference sequence). Trimming cost V 5 bases and J 2 bases, with 13 bases left between them. CDR3 loop: CASSNTGKPYNEQFF. The CDR3 coding sequence is TGTGCCAGCAGCAATACGGGGAAACCCTACAATGAGCAGTTCTTC. The full variable domain, in which reference TRBV7-9 and TRBJ2-1 provide the parts outside the CDR3, is DTGVSQNPRHKITKRGQNVTFRCDPISEHNRLYWYRQTLGQGPEFLTYFQNEAQLEKSRLLSDRFSAERPKGSFSTLEIQRTEQGDSAMYLCASSNTGKPYNEQFFGPGTRLTVL.

A word on this clonotype: An end of the junction differs from the germline gene, which may be a read error. This chain links TRBV4-1 with TRBJ1-2; D remains ambiguous. Germline V gene lookup returns CDR1 MGHRA and CDR2 YSYEKL. The length of the CDR3 is 15 residues. Here the CDR3 reads CASSQEEQALDGYTF. CDR3 sequence (DNA): TGTGCCAGCAGCCAAGAAGAGCAGGCCCTGGATGGCTACACCTTC.

The sample holds many counts of this clonotype. This chain uses TRBV12-3 or TRBV12-4 with TRBJ1-1; no clear D gene. The CDR3 has 17 residues. V dropped 0 bases and J dropped 1 base, with 15 bases sitting between them. The CDR3 coding sequence is TGTGCCAGCAGTTTAGCGAAAGGTGTCACGACGAACACTGAAGCTTTCTTT. As protein: CASSLAKGVTTNTEAFF.

The CDR3 DNA is TGCAGCGTTGATCGGGACAACGAAGCTGGGGCCAACGTCCTGACTTTC. The encoded protein is CSVDRDNEAGANVLTF. The chain carries TRBV29-1 and TRBJ2-6; possibly TRBD1 for D (6 bases). V lost 3 bases to trimming and J lost 2 bases, with 14 bases between them. The CDR3 covers 16 residues. Germline-derived CDR1 and CDR2 are SQVTM and ANQGSEA.

V gene TRBV7-6 combines with J gene TRBJ1-4; TRBD1 matches at 8 bases. Germline trimming cut 5 bases from V and 0 bases from J; bases unmatched to any gene: 11. CDR1 and CDR2 from the germline V gene are SGHVS and FNYEAQ. This CDR3 has 18 residues. CDR3 bases: TGTGCCAGCAGCCCCGGGACAGGTCGAGCCGCAACTAATGAAAAACTGTTTTTT. Protein: CASSPGTGRAATNEKLFF. The whole variable domain, remainder taken from reference TRBV7-6 and TRBJ1-4, is GAGVSQSPRYKVTKRGQDVALRCDPISGHVSLYWYRQALGQGPEFLTYFNYEAQQDKSGLPNDRFSAERPEGSISTLTIQRTEQRDSAMYRCASSPGTGRAATNEKLFFGSGTQLSVL.